Listed here is a single TCR beta chain. The data are from a study of T-cell memory formation after mild COVID-19. One entry per CDR3 protein, called by TCRdb with MiXCR from the 5' RACE reads. The table lists around 250,000 distinct CDR3 sequences, approximately 15% of them singletons. The CDR3 is made up of 14 amino acids. Looked up from germline, CDR1 is MNHEY and CDR2 is SVGAGI. Between the trimmed V and J ends, which lost 2 bases and 4 bases, there was a span of 10 bases. The gene calls are TRBV6-5 and TRBJ2-3; D unresolved. This clonotype was sampled from an adult woman who had mild COVID-19 (a few samples of this study predate the infection). Cell type and time point are not known. Material for sequencing was PBMCs or a T cell subset sorted from them (not recorded which). CDR3 amino acids: CASSYGGVPDTQYF. The CDR3 nucleotides are TGTGCCAGCAGTTACGGTGGGGTCCCAGATACGCAGTATTTT.